This is a list of T cell receptor beta chains from one sample in a study of shared clonotypes between healthy human individuals. Assay used: immunoSEQ multiplex PCR; TCRdb lists only in-frame clones, some missing. The table shows some 2,500,000 clones, with 85% to 95% occurring only once. The source material was naive CD4+ T cells from PBMCs. These receptors were obtained from a man aged 18 to 35 in good health. Some clones in this sample may be carry-over from other donors' samples. The CDR3 runs from the conserved cysteine through the conserved F or W. D genes are given only for firm matches. Clone size is not always given. Where it is, it says once, few, many or a class for expanded clones.

V gene,CDR3 length,D gene,clone size,J gene,CDR3 protein,CDR3 DNA
TRBV18,15,TRBD1,NA,TRBJ1-2,CASSPRTGGNYGYTF,TGTGCCAGCTCACCAAGGACAGGGGGCAACTATGGCTACACCTTC
TRBV6-5,14,NA,NA,TRBJ2-7,CASSAGPRSYEQYF,TGTGCCAGCAGTGCCGGACCCAGGTCCTACGAGCAGTACTTC
TRBV5-4,15,NA,few,TRBJ1-1,CASSSPLAGNTEAFF,TGTGCCAGCAGCTCACCCTTGGCGGGGAACACTGAAGCTTTCTTT
TRBV4-1,13,NA,NA,TRBJ1-4,CASSPQVNEKLFF,TGCGCCAGCAGCCCCCAGGTGAATGAAAAACTGTTTTTT
TRBV18,13,NA,NA,TRBJ1-2,CASSGQGATGYTF,TGTGCCAGCTCAGGCCAGGGCGCGACAGGCTACACCTTC
TRBV6-1,14,NA,NA,TRBJ2-3,CASSETNGPLTQYF,TGTGCCAGCAGCGAAACCAACGGACCCCTGACTCAGTATTTT
TRBV15,16,TRBD2,once,TRBJ2-1,CATSRALAGERNEQFF,TGTGCCACCAGCAGAGCACTAGCGGGAGAAAGAAATGAGCAGTTCTTC
TRBV6-1,14,NA,NA,TRBJ2-4,CASRGAGGINIQYF,TGTGCCAGCAGAGGCGCAGGGGGGATAAACATTCAGTACTTC
TRBV28,15,NA,NA,TRBJ1-3,CASSLGGFQVDTIYF,TGTGCCAGCAGTTTAGGAGGGTTCCAAGTAGACACCATATATTTT
TRBV11-2,16,TRBD1,NA,TRBJ2-4,CASSQRDSLAKNIQYF,TGTGCCAGCAGCCAACGGGACAGCCTAGCCAAAAACATTCAGTACTTC
TRBV4-1,17,TRBD2,NA,TRBJ2-6,CASSQPGGPRGANVLTF,TGCGCCAGCAGCCAACCGGGAGGACCTCGGGGGGCCAACGTCCTGACTTTC
TRBV5-1,15,NA,NA,TRBJ1-4,CASSSDRATNEKLFF,TGCGCCAGCAGCTCGGACAGAGCAACTAATGAAAAACTGTTTTTT
TRBV9,15,NA,NA,TRBJ1-3,CASSVDEISGNTIYF,TGTGCCAGCAGCGTAGATGAAATCTCTGGAAACACCATATATTTT
TRBV2,15,TRBD1,NA,TRBJ2-5,CASRRDRGGKETQYF,TGTGCCAGCCGACGGGACAGGGGAGGAAAAGAGACCCAGTACTTC
TRBV30,13,NA,NA,TRBJ2-5,CAWSSVAGDLQYF,TGTGCCTGGAGTTCCGTGGCAGGTGACTTGCAGTACTTC
TRBV11-2,15,TRBD1,NA,TRBJ2-7,CASSFAGQGAYEQYF,TGTGCCAGCAGCTTTGCGGGACAGGGGGCCTACGAGCAGTACTTC
TRBV28,15,TRBD2,NA,TRBJ2-7,CASSTTSGGIYEQYF,TGTGCCAGCAGTACAACTAGCGGGGGCATTTACGAGCAGTACTTC
TRBV5-6,13,NA,NA,TRBJ2-2,CASSPWGGGELFF,TGTGCCAGCAGCCCCTGGGGAGGCGGGGAGCTGTTTTTT
TRBV10-3,16,TRBD2,NA,TRBJ2-3,CAISPRTSGSTDTQYF,TGTGCCATCAGCCCCAGGACTAGCGGTAGCACAGATACGCAGTATTTT
TRBV2,14,TRBD1,NA,TRBJ2-7,CASSDPRGNYEQYF,TGTGCCAGCAGTGATCCCAGGGGGAATTACGAGCAGTACTTC
TRBV6-1,13,NA,once,TRBJ2-7,CASSELRTGEQYF,TGTGCCAGCAGTGAACTGCGGACTGGCGAGCAGTACTTC
TRBV7-9,15,TRBD2,NA,TRBJ2-4,CASSSGAGGPSIQYF,TGTGCCAGCAGTTCCGGGGCGGGAGGGCCAAGCATTCAGTACTTC
TRBV10-3,15,NA,once,TRBJ2-2,CAISPSVGNTGELFF,TGTGCCATCAGTCCCTCCGTGGGGAACACCGGGGAGCTGTTTTTT
TRBV5-1,15,NA,NA,TRBJ2-7,CASSSESLGSHEQYF,TGCGCCAGCAGCTCCGAATCACTAGGAAGTCACGAGCAGTACTTC
TRBV27,17,TRBD1,NA,TRBJ2-7,CASRSLGGDRALHEQYF,TGTGCCAGCCGAAGTTTAGGGGGGGACAGGGCCCTCCACGAGCAGTACTTC
TRBV18,14,NA,NA,TRBJ2-3,CASSLHTRGDTQYF,TGTGCCAGCTCTTTGCACACCCGAGGAGATACGCAGTATTTT
TRBV18,14,NA,NA,TRBJ2-5,CASSPISSQETQYF,TGTGCCAGCTCACCAATCTCCAGTCAAGAGACCCAGTACTTC
TRBV5-1,16,NA,NA,TRBJ2-3,CASSLGLETSTDTQYF,TGCGCCAGCAGCTTGGGGCTAGAGACTAGCACAGATACGCAGTATTTT
TRBV5-1,17,NA,NA,TRBJ2-1,CASSLASGTPSYNEQFF,TGCGCCAGCAGCCTCGCCTCCGGGACACCTTCCTACAATGAGCAGTTCTTC
TRBV5-6,16,TRBD1,NA,TRBJ2-7,CASSFFDRGIIYEQYF,TGTGCCAGCAGCTTTTTTGACAGGGGGATAATCTACGAGCAGTACTTC
TRBV11-2,18,NA,NA,TRBJ2-3,CASSFRRSQATSTDTQYF,TGTGCCAGCAGCTTTCGGAGGAGCCAGGCGACTAGCACAGATACGCAGTATTTT
TRBV9,14,TRBD2,NA,TRBJ2-5,CASSAGLAEETQYF,TGTGCCAGCAGCGCGGGACTAGCGGAAGAGACCCAGTACTTC
TRBV9,19,NA,once,TRBJ1-3,CASSVVGTLTPSPGNTIYF,TGTGCCAGCAGCGTAGTCGGCACCCTAACCCCGAGCCCGGGAAACACCATATATTTT
TRBV19,15,NA,NA,TRBJ1-1,CASSTVLGFGTEAFF,TGTGCCAGTAGTACCGTGTTAGGGTTTGGCACTGAAGCTTTCTTT
TRBV5-4,15,NA,NA,TRBJ1-5,CASSLAEAGNQPQHF,TGTGCCAGCAGCTTGGCCGAGGCAGGGAATCAGCCCCAGCATTTT
TRBV5-1,13,NA,once,TRBJ1-1,CASSFTGPTEAFF,TGCGCCAGCTCCTTTACAGGGCCCACTGAAGCTTTCTTT
TRBV7-3,14,NA,NA,TRBJ2-7,CASSLFPGYYEQYF,TGTGCCAGCAGCTTATTTCCAGGCTACTACGAGCAGTACTTC
TRBV10-3,14,TRBD2,NA,TRBJ2-1,CAIGGGSSYNEQFF,TGTGCCATCGGTGGCGGGAGCTCCTACAATGAGCAGTTCTTC
TRBV7-9,12,NA,NA,TRBJ1-3,CASSPSGNTIYF,TGTGCCAGCAGCCCCTCTGGAAACACCATATATTTT
TRBV7-6,15,NA,NA,TRBJ2-1,CASSFRTARGNEQFF,TGTGCCAGCAGCTTTAGGACAGCCCGCGGCAATGAGCAGTTCTTC